Below are 24 T cell receptor beta chains sequenced from a single sample in a study of technical replicates of blood from four donors. Assay used: immunoSEQ multiplex PCR; TCRdb lists only in-frame clones, some missing. The table shows roughly 15,000 clones, with around 90% occurring only once. Sequencing was done on a sample of PBMCs. These receptors came from a human donor in good health.

The chain has TRBV9 and TRBJ2-1, with 8 positions matching TRBD2. The ends lost 8 bases at V and 0 bases at J; junction bases unmatched: 7. The CDR3 consists of 15 residues. Germline V gene sequence: CDR1 SGDLS, CDR2 YYNGEE. CDR3 residues: CASGRGLASYNEQFF. CDR3 DNA: TGTGCCAGTGGGAGAGGACTAGCCTCCTACAATGAGCAGTTCTTC.

The chain couples TRBV5-1 to TRBJ1-5, with a tentative D call TRBD1 (6 bases). This CDR3 is built from 15 residues. Germline V gene lookup returns CDR1 SGHRS and CDR2 YFSETQ. V was shortened by 3 bases and J by 1 base, with 11 bases between the two germline ends. In DNA, the CDR3 is TGCGCCAGCAGCTCACAGGGAGAGAGCAATCAGCCCCAGCATTTT. It encodes CASSSQGESNQPQHF.

The chain links TRBV27 to TRBJ2-2; D is possibly TRBD1 (6 bases). Germline CDR1 and CDR2: MNHEY and SMNVEV (reference sequence). V was shortened by 5 bases and J by 6 bases, with 16 bases between the two germline ends. This CDR3 contains 15 residues. This chain's CDR3 is CASSLGVRGPGELFF. CDR3 in DNA: TGTGCCAGCAGTCTTGGTGTCAGGGGCCCCGGGGAGCTGTTTTTT.

This clone was seen a few times. This chain uses TRBV9 with TRBJ1-1; the match to TRBD1 covers 7 bases. This CDR3 has 15 amino acids. Trimming removed 3 bases from V and 3 bases from J; junction bases left unmatched: 8. Germline V gene data show CDR1 as SGDLS and CDR2 as YYNGEE. The CDR3: CASSGPTGTDTEAFF. CDR3 sequence (DNA): TGTGCCAGCAGCGGCCCCACCGGGACAGACACTGAAGCTTTCTTT.

The V call is TRBV27, the J call TRBJ1-5; D might be TRBD1 (5 bases). The V end was cut by 0 bases, the J end by 7 bases, with 10 bases between. CDR1 and CDR2 (germline): MNHEY, SMNVEV (reference sequence). The CDR3 is 14 residues long. The CDR3, as DNA: TGTGCCAGCAGTTTATCAGGGGTGGGACAGCCCCAGCATTTT. As protein: CASSLSGVGQPQHF.

The chain recombines TRBV7-9 with TRBJ1-4; TRBD1 matches at 10 bases. J lost 10 bases, V lost 1 base, and 6 bases had no gene match. Germline CDR1 is SEHNR and CDR2 is FQNEAQ (reference sequence). The CDR3 is 15 residues long. The CDR3 DNA reads TGTGCCAGCAGCTTAGATGGGACAGGGGAAGGAAAACTGTTTTTT. Translation: CASSLDGTGEGKLFF.

The chain joins TRBV6-5 to TRBJ1-1; 8 bases align to TRBD1. Germline-derived CDR1 and CDR2 are MNHEY and SVGAGI. V was clipped by 6 bases and J by 11 bases; unmatched bases: 11. There are 13 residues in the CDR3. The CDR3 nucleotides read TGTGCCAGCAGCCCCGGACAGGGTATGTGGGCTTTCTTT. As protein: CASSPGQGMWAFF.

The chain links TRBV5-1 to TRBJ2-2; 7 bases map to TRBD2. The germline V gene encodes CDR1 SGHRS and CDR2 YFSETQ. There are 18 residues in the CDR3. J gave up 0 bases and V 4 bases, and 12 bases lay outside the gene matches. The CDR3 region has the DNA TGCGCCAGCAGCCCGGGGGGACGGATAGCGGCGAACACCGGGGAGCTGTTTTTT. It is translated as CASSPGGRIAANTGELFF.

The V call is TRBV15, the J call TRBJ2-1, with a tentative D call TRBD2 (7 bases). Per the germline V gene, CDR1 is LNHNV and CDR2 is YYDKDF (reference sequence). The CDR3 extends over 18 amino acids. V dropped 5 bases and J dropped 6 bases, with 26 bases sitting between them. The CDR3 here is CATSPSGGGLYPSNEQFF. CDR3 sequence (DNA): TGTGCCACCAGCCCCTCAGGAGGGGGACTATACCCGAGCAATGAGCAGTTCTTC.

The chain joins TRBV2 to TRBJ1-1; D call uncertain. CDR1 and CDR2 (germline): SNHLY, FYNNEI. V gave up 11 bases and J gave up 0 bases, with 22 bases separating them. This CDR3 has 16 residues. CDR3: CASLGTRGPMNTEAFF. The CDR3 DNA follows: TGTGCCTCCCTGGGTACCCGAGGCCCAATGAACACTGAAGCTTTCTTT. Variable domain in full (rest from reference TRBV2 and TRBJ1-1): EPEVTQTPSHQVTQMGQEVILRCVPISNHLYFYWYRQILGQKVEFLVSFYNNEISEKSEIFDDQFSVERPDGSNFTLKIRSTKLEDSAMYFCASLGTRGPMNTEAFFGQGTRLTVV.

The genes are TRBV7-3 and TRBJ2-3, with D maybe TRBD2 (5 bases). The CDR3 consists of 13 residues. The V gene lost 1 base and the J gene lost 6 bases, with 8 bases spanning the gap. The germline CDR1 and CDR2 sequences are SGHTA and FQGTGA. The chain's CDR3 is CASSLSRDDTQYF. The CDR3 DNA is TGTGCCAGCAGCTTAAGCCGGGATGATACGCAGTATTTT.

The chain uses TRBV9 and TRBJ2-7; 7 positions match TRBD1. The CDR3 is 15 amino acids. Trimming at V came to 4 bases and at J to 5 bases, leaving 12 bases not matched to a gene. Germline V gene lookup returns CDR1 SGDLS and CDR2 YYNGEE. In DNA, the CDR3 is TGTGCCAGCAGCCTCAGGGGACAGTCCGGGGACGAGCAGTACTTC. It yields the protein CASSLRGQSGDEQYF.

The chain joins TRBV2 to TRBJ2-3, with TRBD2 as a possible D gene (6 bases). The CDR3 loop spans 14 amino acids. V lost 8 bases and J 5 bases, leaving 17 bases between the germline ends. Looked up from germline, CDR1 is SNHLY and CDR2 is FYNNEI. The CDR3: CASRRAEGGDTQYF. As DNA, the CDR3 is TGTGCCAGCCGAAGGGCGGAGGGCGGAGATACGCAGTATTTT.

This chain joins TRBV6-1 and TRBJ2-1; TRBD1 matches 7 bases. Germline CDR1 reads MNHNS; CDR2 reads SASEGT. J gave up 3 bases and V 1 base, and 3 bases lay outside the gene matches. CDR3 size: 15 residues. This CDR3 is CASSEEAGGYNEQFF. The CDR3 DNA reads as TGTGCCAGCAGTGAAGAAGCAGGGGGCTACAATGAGCAGTTCTTC.

The chain links TRBV7-2 to TRBJ1-5; possible D gene TRBD1, 5 bases. Germline CDR1 SGHTA, CDR2 FQGNSA. The CDR3 spans 14 residues. Trimming pared 5 bases from V and 2 bases from J, leaving 10 bases between. In nucleotides, the CDR3 is TGTGCCAGCAGCCGGGGGGACGGCAATCAGCCCCAGCATTTT. As protein: CASSRGDGNQPQHF.

This chain uses TRBV28 with TRBJ2-7, with D possibly matching TRBD1 (5 bases). The CDR3 has 14 residues. Germline lookup yields CDR1 MDHEN and CDR2 SYDVKM. Deletions cut 7 bases from V and 1 base from J, with 14 bases between. DNA of the CDR3: TGTGCCAGCATCCTGGGGCTGGGTTCCTACGAGCAGTACTTC. Amino acids: CASILGLGSYEQYF.

V usage is TRBV5-1 and J usage is TRBJ2-3; 8 bases align to TRBD1. Germline lookup yields CDR1 SGHRS and CDR2 YFSETQ. The CDR3 is 18 residues long. After removal of 4 bases from V and 2 bases from J, the junction contained 15 bases not matched to a gene. The CDR3 reads CASSAGLRGHAPTDTQYF. The CDR3 DNA is TGCGCCAGCAGCGCGGGGCTCAGGGGGCATGCCCCCACAGATACGCAGTATTTT.

This chain uses TRBV18 with TRBJ2-3; D perhaps matches TRBD2 (5 bases). The V and J ends lost 4 bases and 2 bases respectively, with 13 bases between them. Germline V gene data show CDR1 as KGHSH and CDR2 as LQKENI. The CDR3 sequence is 15 residues long. DNA for the CDR3: TGTGCCAGCTCACAAGACTATAGACACACAGATACGCAGTATTTT. Protein product: CASSQDYRHTDTQYF.

V and J are TRBV6-5 and TRBJ2-1; a weak D match, TRBD1 (6 bases). The germline CDR1 and CDR2 sequences are MNHEY and SVGAGI. The CDR3 is 16 amino acids. V lost 4 bases and J 6 bases, leaving 19 bases between the germline ends. CDR3 loop: CASSFLAGGDGNEQFF. For the CDR3, the DNA is TGTGCCAGCAGTTTTTTGGCTGGGGGCGACGGCAATGAGCAGTTCTTC.

The J gene is TRBJ2-2, the V gene TRBV2; D might be TRBD1 (6 bases). The germline V gene has CDR1 SNHLY and CDR2 FYNNEI. Between the trimmed V and J ends, which lost 6 bases and 5 bases, there was a span of 16 bases. This CDR3 comprises 15 residues. As DNA, the CDR3 is TGTGCCAGCAGGAGGGACATGGGGGAAACCGGGGAGCTGTTTTTT. It translates to CASRRDMGETGELFF.

This chain joins TRBV6-1 and TRBJ2-7; 8 bases agree with TRBD2. The ends lost 6 bases at V and 5 bases at J; junction bases unmatched: 12. The CDR3 has 15 residues. Germline CDR1 MNHNS, CDR2 SASEGT. Here the CDR3 reads CASSLTSGTRDEQYF. CDR3 DNA: TGTGCCAGCAGCCTTACCTCCGGGACTAGAGACGAGCAGTACTTC.

J is TRBJ2-7 and V is TRBV5-4; D is unclear. Trimming stripped 3 bases from V and 0 bases from J, with 19 bases between. Germline V CDR1 and CDR2: SGHNT, YYREEE (reference sequence). The CDR3 has 17 amino acids. CDR3: CASSSGQSLQSSYEQYF. Written as DNA, the CDR3 is TGTGCCAGCAGCTCTGGGCAAAGCTTACAAAGCTCCTACGAGCAGTACTTC. Full variable domain (missing parts from reference TRBV5-4 and TRBJ2-7): ETGVTQSPTHLIKTRGQQVTLRCSSQSGHNTVSWYQQALGQGPQFIFQYYREEENGRGNFPPRFSGLQFPNYSSELNVNALELDDSALYLCASSSGQSLQSSYEQYFGPGTRLTVT.

This clone was picked up one time. V and J are TRBV6-4 and TRBJ2-3; 7 nucleotides line up with TRBD2. Looked up from germline, CDR1 is MRHNA and CDR2 is SNTAGT. The ends lost 2 bases at V and 1 base at J; junction bases unmatched: 3. The CDR3 has 15 amino acids. CDR3 sequence reads: CASSDGSGGTDTQYF. In nucleotides, the CDR3 is TGTGCCAGCAGTGACGGGAGCGGGGGCACAGATACGCAGTATTTT.

The chain carries TRBV9 and TRBJ2-3, with a weak D call TRBD2 (5 bases). The CDR3 covers 16 residues. Germline CDR1 is SGDLS and CDR2 is YYNGEE. V lost 4 bases and J lost 2, with 17 bases in between. CDR3 protein: CASSPQPGFTTDTQYF. As DNA, the CDR3 is TGTGCCAGCAGCCCTCAACCGGGATTCACCACAGATACGCAGTATTTT.